A selection of T cell receptor beta chains follows, all from one sample in a study of T-cell reconstitution after alpha-beta-depleted transplantation in children. TCRdb fed the PCR reads into MiXCR, producing one record per CDR3 protein. The table records around 100,000 distinct CDR3 sequences, about 7.5% of them present only once. The source was PBMCs, collected before TCRalphabeta/CD19-depleted stem cell transplant. The receptors come from a boy younger than 10 with acute lymphoblastic leukemia, due to receive a stem cell transplant. Both conserved end residues are part of each CDR3. The D gene is left open where the match is weak. Expanded clones are given a class, and other clones once, few, many or no size at all.

TRBV3-1	NA	NA	TRBJ2-3	CASSPRQRTQYF	TGTGCCAGCAGCCCGCGGCAGCGTACGCAGTATTTT
TRBV20-1	NA	NA	TRBJ2-7	CSAPPFAGEQYF	TGCAGTGCTCCCCCTTTTGCGGGGGAGCAGTACTTC
TRBV4-1	NA	many	TRBJ2-7	CASSQGPQRSYEQYF	TGCGCCAGCAGCCAAGGACCCCAGCGGTCCTACGAGCAGTACTTC
TRBV14	TRBD1	NA	TRBJ2-1	CASSHPYEGTGHLSSYNEQFF	TGTGCCAGCAGCCACCCCTATGAGGGGACAGGGCACCTCAGCTCCTACAATGAGCAGTTCTTC
TRBV9	NA	many	TRBJ2-5	CASSVVPSAETQYF	TGTGCCAGCAGCGTAGTACCTAGCGCAGAGACCCAGTACTTC
TRBV19	NA	few	TRBJ1-6	CASSIDPIGSSYNSPLHF	TGTGCCAGTAGTATAGATCCAATCGGAAGCTCCTATAATTCACCCCTCCACTTT
TRBV5-1	NA	many	TRBJ1-5	CASRKQPAGNQPQHF	TGCGCCAGCAGGAAGCAACCCGCGGGCAATCAGCCCCAGCATTTT
TRBV9	NA	NA	TRBJ1-6	CASSAGHNSPLHF	TGTGCCAGCAGCGCGGGTCATAATTCACCCCTCCACTTT
TRBV11-2	NA	few	TRBJ2-2	CASSPLQVDTGELFF	TGTGCCAGCAGCCCCCTGCAGGTGGACACCGGGGAGCTGTTTTTT
TRBV7-9	NA	many	TRBJ2-7	CASSLPGAGYEQYF	TGTGCCAGCAGCTTACCAGGGGCGGGCTACGAGCAGTACTTC
TRBV28	NA	few	TRBJ2-4	CASGTWAGLNLAKNIQYF	TGTGCCAGCGGAACTTGGGCGGGGCTAAACTTAGCCAAAAACATTCAGTACTTC
TRBV2	NA	NA	TRBJ1-5	CASSDAGNQPQHF	TGTGCCAGCTCTGACGCTGGCAATCAGCCCCAGCATTTT
TRBV2	TRBD2	few	TRBJ2-3	CASSEARLAGGNTQYF	TGTGCCAGCAGTGAAGCCCGACTAGCGGGGGGTAATACGCAGTATTTT
TRBV6-1	TRBD1	few	TRBJ2-2	CASSGQGLNTGELFF	TGTGCCAGCAGCGGACAGGGCCTTAACACCGGGGAGCTGTTTTTT
TRBV4-2	NA	NA	TRBJ1-5	CASSQDRRTDQPQHF	TGTGCCAGCAGCCAAGATCGGCGAACGGATCAGCCCCAGCATTTT
TRBV7-2	NA	many	TRBJ2-1	CASSFAGAYNEQFF	TGTGCCAGCAGCTTTGCCGGGGCCTACAATGAGCAGTTCTTC
TRBV11-2	NA	NA	TRBJ2-1	CASSPLRGRTEVNEQFF	TGTGCCAGCAGCCCCCTCAGGGGCCGGACTGAAGTCAATGAGCAGTTCTTC
TRBV12-3/TRBV12-4	TRBD1	many	TRBJ2-4	CASRLDRGSDIQYF	TGTGCCAGCAGGCTGGACAGGGGGTCGGACATTCAGTACTTC
TRBV20-1	NA	few	TRBJ2-5	CSASSRAQETQYF	TGCAGTGCTAGTTCCCGAGCCCAGGAGACCCAGTACTTC
TRBV5-1	NA	NA	TRBJ1-3	CASSLGPGGDSGNTIYF	TGCGCCAGCAGCTTGGGTCCCGGGGGGGACTCTGGAAACACCATATATTTT
TRBV2	TRBD2	many	TRBJ2-5	CASSVGLAGAVRETQYF	TGTGCCAGCAGTGTTGGATTAGCGGGGGCGGTAAGAGAGACCCAGTACTTC
TRBV7-6	NA	NA	TRBJ2-1	CASSLAADAYNEQFF	TGTGCCAGCAGCTTAGCGGCGGATGCCTACAATGAGCAGTTCTTC
TRBV5-5	NA	NA	TRBJ1-1	CASSFGGPGTEAFF	TGTGCCAGCAGCTTTGGGGGGCCGGGCACTGAAGCTTTCTTT
TRBV3-1	TRBD2	many	TRBJ2-1	CASSIRLTSQWNEQFF	TGTGCCAGCAGCATAAGGTTGACTAGCCAGTGGAATGAGCAGTTCTTC
TRBV12-3/TRBV12-4	NA	many	TRBJ2-1	CASSLGGYNEQFF	TGTGCCAGCAGTTTAGGTGGTTACAATGAGCAGTTCTTC
TRBV6-2/TRBV6-3	NA	many	TRBJ2-1	CASSYFAGKDEQFF	TGTGCCAGCAGTTACTTTGCAGGGAAGGATGAGCAGTTCTTC
TRBV12-3/TRBV12-4	TRBD1	few	TRBJ1-5	CASRPTGDSNQPQHF	TGTGCCAGCAGACCGACAGGGGATAGCAATCAGCCCCAGCATTTT
TRBV5-5	NA	NA	TRBJ2-7	CASSFGDEQYF	TGTGCCAGCAGCTTCGGTGACGAGCAGTACTTC
TRBV5-1	NA	NA	TRBJ2-2	CASSLGGGSQNTGELFF	TGCGCCAGCAGCTTGGGAGGTGGCTCCCAGAACACCGGGGAGCTGTTTTTT
TRBV5-8	NA	NA	TRBJ1-5	CASSYKALGNQPQHF	TGTGCCAGCAGCTACAAGGCCTTGGGCAATCAGCCCCAGCATTTT
TRBV7-6	TRBD1	NA	TRBJ1-5	CASSSGQGVQPQHF	TGTGCCAGCAGCTCAGGGCAGGGGGTTCAGCCCCAGCATTTT
TRBV3-1	TRBD1	many	TRBJ2-6	CASSQAGTGGAGVLTF	TGTGCCAGCAGCCAAGCGGGGACAGGGGGCGCAGGAGTCCTGACTTTC